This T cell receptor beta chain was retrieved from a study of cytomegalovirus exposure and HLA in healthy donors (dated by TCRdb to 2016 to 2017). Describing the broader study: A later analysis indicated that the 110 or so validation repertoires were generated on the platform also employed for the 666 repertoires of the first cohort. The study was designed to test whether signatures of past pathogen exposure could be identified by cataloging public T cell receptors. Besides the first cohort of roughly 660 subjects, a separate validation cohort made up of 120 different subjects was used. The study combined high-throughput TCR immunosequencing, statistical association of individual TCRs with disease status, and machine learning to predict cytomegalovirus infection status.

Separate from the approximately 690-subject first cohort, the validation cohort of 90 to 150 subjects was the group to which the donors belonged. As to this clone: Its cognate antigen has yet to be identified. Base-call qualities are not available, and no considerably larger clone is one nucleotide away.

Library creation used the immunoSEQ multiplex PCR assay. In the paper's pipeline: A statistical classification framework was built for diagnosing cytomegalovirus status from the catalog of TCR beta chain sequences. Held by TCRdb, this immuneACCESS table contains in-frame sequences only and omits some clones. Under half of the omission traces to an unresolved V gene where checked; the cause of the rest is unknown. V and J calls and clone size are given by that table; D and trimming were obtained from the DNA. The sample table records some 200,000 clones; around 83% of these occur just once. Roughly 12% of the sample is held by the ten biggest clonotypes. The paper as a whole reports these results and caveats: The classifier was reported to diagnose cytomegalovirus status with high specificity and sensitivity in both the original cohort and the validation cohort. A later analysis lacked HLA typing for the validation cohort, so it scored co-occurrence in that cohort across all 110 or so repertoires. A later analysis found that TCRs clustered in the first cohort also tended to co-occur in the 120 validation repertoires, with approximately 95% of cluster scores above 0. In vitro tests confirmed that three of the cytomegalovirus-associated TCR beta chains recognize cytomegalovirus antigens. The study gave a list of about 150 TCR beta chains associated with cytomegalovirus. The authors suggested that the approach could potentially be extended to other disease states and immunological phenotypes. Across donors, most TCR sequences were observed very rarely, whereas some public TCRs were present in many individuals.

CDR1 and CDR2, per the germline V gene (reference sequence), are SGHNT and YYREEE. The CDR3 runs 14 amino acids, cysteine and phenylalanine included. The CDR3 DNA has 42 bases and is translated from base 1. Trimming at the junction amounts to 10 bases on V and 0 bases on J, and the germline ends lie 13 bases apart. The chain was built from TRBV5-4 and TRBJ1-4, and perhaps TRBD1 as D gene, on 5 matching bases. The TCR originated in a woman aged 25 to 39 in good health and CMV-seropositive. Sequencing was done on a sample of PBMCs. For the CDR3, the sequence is CAFREAATNEKLFF. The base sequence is TGTGCCTTCAGGGAAGCCGCAACTAATGAAAAACTGTTTTTT.